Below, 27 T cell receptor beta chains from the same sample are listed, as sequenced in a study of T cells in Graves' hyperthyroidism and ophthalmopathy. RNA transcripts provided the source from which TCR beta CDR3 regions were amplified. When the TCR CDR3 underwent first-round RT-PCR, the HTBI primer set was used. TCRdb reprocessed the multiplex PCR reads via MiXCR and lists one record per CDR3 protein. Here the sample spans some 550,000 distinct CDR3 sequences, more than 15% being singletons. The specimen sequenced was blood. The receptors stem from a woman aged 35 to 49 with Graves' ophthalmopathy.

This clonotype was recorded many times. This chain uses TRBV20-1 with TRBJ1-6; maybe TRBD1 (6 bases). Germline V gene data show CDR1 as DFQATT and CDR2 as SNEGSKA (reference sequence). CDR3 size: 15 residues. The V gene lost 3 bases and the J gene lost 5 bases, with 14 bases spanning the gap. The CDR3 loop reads CSARDSPNDNSPLHF. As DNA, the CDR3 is TGCAGTGCTAGGGACAGCCCCAACGATAATTCACCCCTCCACTTT.

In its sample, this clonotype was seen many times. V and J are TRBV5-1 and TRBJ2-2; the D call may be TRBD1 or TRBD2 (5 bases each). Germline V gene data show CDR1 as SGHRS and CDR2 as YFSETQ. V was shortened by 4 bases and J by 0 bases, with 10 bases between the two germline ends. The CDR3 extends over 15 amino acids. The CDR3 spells CASSLWGPNTGELFF. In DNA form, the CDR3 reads TGCGCCAGCAGCCTCTGGGGACCGAACACCGGGGAGCTGTTTTTT.

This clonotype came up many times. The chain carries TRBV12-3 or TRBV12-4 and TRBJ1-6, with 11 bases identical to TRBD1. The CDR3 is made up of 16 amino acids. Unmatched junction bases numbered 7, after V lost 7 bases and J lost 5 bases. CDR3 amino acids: CASNTGTGGNNSPLHF. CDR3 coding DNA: TGTGCCAGCAACACCGGGACAGGGGGGAATAATTCACCCCTCCACTTT.

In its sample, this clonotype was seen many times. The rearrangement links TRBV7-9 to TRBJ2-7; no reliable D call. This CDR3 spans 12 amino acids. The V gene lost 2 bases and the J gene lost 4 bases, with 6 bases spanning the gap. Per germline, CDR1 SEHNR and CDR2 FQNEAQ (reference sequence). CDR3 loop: CASSLSRYEQYF. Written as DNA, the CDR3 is TGTGCCAGCAGCTTATCGCGTTACGAGCAGTACTTC.

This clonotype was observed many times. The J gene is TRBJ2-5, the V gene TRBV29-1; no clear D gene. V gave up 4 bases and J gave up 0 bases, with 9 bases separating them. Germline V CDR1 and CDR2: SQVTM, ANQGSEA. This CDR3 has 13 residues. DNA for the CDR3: TGCAGCGTTGCGGGCCAAGACCAAGAGACCCAGTACTTC. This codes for CSVAGQDQETQYF.

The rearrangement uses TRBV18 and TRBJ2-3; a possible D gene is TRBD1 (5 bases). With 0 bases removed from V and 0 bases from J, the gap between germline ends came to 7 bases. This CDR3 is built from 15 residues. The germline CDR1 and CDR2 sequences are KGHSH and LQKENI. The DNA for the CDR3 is TGTGCCAGCTCACCACCGCAGGGAAGCACAGATACGCAGTATTTT. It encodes CASSPPQGSTDTQYF.

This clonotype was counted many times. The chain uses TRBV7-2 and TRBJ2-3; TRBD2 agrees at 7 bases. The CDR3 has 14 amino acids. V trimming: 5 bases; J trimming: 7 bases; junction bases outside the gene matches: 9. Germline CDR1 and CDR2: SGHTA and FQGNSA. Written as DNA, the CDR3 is TGTGCCAGCAGCCCAGGACTAGTTGGGAATACGCAGTATTTT. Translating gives CASSPGLVGNTQYF.

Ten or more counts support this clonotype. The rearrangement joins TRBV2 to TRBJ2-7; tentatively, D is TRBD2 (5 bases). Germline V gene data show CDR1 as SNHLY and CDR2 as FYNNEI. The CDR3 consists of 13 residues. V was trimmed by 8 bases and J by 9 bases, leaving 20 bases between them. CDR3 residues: CASSNGGRFPQYF. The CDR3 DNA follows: TGTGCCAGCTCTAACGGAGGACGGTTCCCGCAGTACTTC.

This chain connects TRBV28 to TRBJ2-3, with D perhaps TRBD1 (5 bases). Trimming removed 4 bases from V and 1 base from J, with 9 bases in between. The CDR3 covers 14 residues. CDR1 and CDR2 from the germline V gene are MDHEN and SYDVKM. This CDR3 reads CASSSTVGTDTQYF. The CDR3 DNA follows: TGTGCCAGCAGTTCGACAGTCGGCACAGATACGCAGTATTTT.

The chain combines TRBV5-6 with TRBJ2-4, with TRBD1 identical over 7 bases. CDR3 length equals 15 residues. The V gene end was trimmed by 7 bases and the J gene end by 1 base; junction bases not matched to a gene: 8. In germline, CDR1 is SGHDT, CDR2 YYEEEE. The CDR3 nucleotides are TGTGCCAGCGGAAAGCTACAGGGGGCCAAAAACATTCAGTACTTC. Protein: CASGKLQGAKNIQYF.

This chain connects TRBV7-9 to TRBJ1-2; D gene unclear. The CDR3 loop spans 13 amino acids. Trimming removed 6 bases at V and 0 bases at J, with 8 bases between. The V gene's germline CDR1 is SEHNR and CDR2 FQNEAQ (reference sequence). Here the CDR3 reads CASSVLTNYGYTF. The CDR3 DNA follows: TGTGCCAGCAGTGTTTTAACTAACTATGGCTACACCTTC.

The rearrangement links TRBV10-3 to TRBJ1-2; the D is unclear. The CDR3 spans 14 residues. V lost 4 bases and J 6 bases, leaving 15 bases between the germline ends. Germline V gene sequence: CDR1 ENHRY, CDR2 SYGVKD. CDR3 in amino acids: CAISGGEIFDGYTF. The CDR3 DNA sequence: TGTGCCATCAGTGGGGGAGAGATTTTCGATGGCTACACCTTC.

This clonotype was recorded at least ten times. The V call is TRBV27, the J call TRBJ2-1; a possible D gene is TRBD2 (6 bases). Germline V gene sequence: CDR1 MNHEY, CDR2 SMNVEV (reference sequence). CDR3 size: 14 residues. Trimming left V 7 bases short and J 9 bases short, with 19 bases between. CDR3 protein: CASTDGLTLSEQFF. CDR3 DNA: TGTGCCAGCACTGACGGACTAACACTGAGTGAGCAGTTCTTC.

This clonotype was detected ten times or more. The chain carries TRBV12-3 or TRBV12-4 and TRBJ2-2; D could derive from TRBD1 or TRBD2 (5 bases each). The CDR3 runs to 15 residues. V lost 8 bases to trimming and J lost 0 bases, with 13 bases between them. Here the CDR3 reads CASGGRTTNTGELFF. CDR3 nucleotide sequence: TGTGCCAGCGGGGGAAGGACAACGAACACCGGGGAGCTGTTTTTT.

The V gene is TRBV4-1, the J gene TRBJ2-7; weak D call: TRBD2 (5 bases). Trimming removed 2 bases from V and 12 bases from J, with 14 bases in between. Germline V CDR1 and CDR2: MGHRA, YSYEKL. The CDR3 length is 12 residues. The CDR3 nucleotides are TGCGCCAGCAGCCAACCTGAGGGAGCGCGGTACTTC. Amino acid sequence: CASSQPEGARYF.

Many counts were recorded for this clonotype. For the CDR3, the DNA is TGTGCCAGCAGTTCTCCCGGGACTAGCGGGAGTGATGAGCAGTTCTTC. Translation: CASSSPGTSGSDEQFF. V gene TRBV28 combines with J gene TRBJ2-1, with TRBD2 matching over 14 bases. The germline V gene has CDR1 MDHEN and CDR2 SYDVKM. Losses at the gene ends were 4 bases for V and 8 bases for J; bases not matched to a gene: 7. There are 16 residues in the CDR3.

The CDR3 region is CATSRGPSSYNEQFF. The DNA for the CDR3 is TGTGCCACCAGCAGGGGCCCGAGCTCCTACAATGAGCAGTTCTTC. The chain carries TRBV15 and TRBJ2-1; the D is unclear. CDR1 and CDR2 (germline): LNHNV, YYDKDF (reference sequence). The CDR3 runs 15 residues. Between the trimmed V and J ends, which lost 3 bases and 0 bases, there was a span of 9 bases.

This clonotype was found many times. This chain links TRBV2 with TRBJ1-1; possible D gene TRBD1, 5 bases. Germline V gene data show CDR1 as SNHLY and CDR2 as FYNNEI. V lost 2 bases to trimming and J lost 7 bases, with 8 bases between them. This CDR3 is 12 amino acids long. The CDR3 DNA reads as TGTGCCAGCAGTGAACAGGGACGTGAAGCTTTCTTT. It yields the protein CASSEQGREAFF.

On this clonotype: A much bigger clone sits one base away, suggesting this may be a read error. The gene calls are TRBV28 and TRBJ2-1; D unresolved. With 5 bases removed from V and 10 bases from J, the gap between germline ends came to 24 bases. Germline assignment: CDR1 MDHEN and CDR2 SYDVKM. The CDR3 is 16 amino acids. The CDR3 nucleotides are TGTGCCAGCAGTCCCTTTTCCTCCACCGTGTCCAACGAGCAGTTCTTC. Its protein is CASSPFSSTVSNEQFF.

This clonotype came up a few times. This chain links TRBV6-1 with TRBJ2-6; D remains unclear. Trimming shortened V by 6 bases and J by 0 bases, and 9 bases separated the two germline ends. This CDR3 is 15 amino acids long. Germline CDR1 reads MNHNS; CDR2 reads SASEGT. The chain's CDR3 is CASSLTRSGANVLTF. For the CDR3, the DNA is TGTGCCAGCAGCCTAACGCGCTCTGGGGCCAACGTCCTGACTTTC.

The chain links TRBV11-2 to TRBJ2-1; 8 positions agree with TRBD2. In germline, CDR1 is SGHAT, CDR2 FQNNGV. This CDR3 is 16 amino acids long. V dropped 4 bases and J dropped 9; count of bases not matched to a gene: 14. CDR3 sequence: CASSSYGTRARSEQFF. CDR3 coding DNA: TGTGCCAGCAGCTCATACGGGACTAGGGCCCGGAGTGAGCAGTTCTTC.

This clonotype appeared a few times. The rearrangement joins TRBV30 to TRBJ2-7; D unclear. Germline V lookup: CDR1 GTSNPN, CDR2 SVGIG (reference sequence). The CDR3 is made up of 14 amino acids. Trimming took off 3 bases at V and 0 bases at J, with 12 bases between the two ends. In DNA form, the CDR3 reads TGTGCCTGGAGACCCGTTTCCATCTCCTACGAGCAGTACTTC. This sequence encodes CAWRPVSISYEQYF.

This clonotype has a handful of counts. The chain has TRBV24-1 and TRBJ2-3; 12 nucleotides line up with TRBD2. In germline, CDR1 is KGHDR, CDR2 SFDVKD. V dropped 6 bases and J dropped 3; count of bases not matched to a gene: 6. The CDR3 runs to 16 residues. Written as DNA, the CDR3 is TGTGCCACCAGTTTCTACGGGACTAGCGGGACAGATACGCAGTATTTT. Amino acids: CATSFYGTSGTDTQYF.

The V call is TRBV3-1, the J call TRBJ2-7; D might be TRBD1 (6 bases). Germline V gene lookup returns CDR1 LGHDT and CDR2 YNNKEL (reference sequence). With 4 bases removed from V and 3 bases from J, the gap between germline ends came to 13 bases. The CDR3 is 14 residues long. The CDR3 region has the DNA TGTGCCAGCAGCCCTTCTTCAGGGGTCTACGAGCAGTACTTC. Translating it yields CASSPSSGVYEQYF.

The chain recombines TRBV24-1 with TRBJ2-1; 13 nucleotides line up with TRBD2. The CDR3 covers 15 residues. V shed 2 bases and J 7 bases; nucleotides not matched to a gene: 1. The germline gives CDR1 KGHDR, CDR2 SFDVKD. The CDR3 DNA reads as TGTGCCACCAGTGATTGGACTAGCGGGAGTAATGAGCAGTTCTTC. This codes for CATSDWTSGSNEQFF.

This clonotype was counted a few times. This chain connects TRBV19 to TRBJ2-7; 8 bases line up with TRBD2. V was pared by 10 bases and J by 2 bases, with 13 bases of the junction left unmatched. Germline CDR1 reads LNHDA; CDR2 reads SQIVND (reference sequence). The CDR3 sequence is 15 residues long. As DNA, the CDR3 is TGTGCCACGAGAGGGGGGACTAGTCCTACCTACGAGCAGTACTTC. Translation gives CATRGGTSPTYEQYF.

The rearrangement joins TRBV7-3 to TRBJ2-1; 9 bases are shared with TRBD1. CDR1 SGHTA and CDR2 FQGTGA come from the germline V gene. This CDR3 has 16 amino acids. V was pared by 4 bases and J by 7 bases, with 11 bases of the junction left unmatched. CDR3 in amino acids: CASSSPPLGQGNEQFF. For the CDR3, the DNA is TGTGCCAGCAGCTCGCCCCCGTTAGGACAGGGGAATGAGCAGTTCTTC. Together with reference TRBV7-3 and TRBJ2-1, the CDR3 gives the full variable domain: GAGVSQTPSNKVTEKGKYVELRCDPISGHTALYWYRQSLGQGPEFLIYFQGTGAADDSGLPNDRFFAVRPEGSVSTLKIQRTERGDSAVYLCASSSPPLGQGNEQFFGPGTRLTVL.